This T cell receptor (beta chain) was documented in a study of blood T cell repertoires in COVID-19. Study-wide context: COVID-19 samples collected from the United States, Italy and Spain covered acute and convalescent phases. From T cells, B-cell-depleted T cells, or PBMCs came the material, which was cDNA or gDNA.

The CDR3 is 15 residues long. The ends lost 7 bases at V and 5 bases at J; junction bases unmatched: 9. Germline CDR1 reads SEHNR; CDR2 reads FQNEAQ (reference sequence). Recruitment covered roughly 22 US areas and drew participants whose ages spanned about 18 to 89 years. Donors were grouped by their self-reported clinical history. The data were produced by immunoSEQ multiplex PCR, yet TCRdb's version contains in-frame clones alone and is incomplete. The sample includes roughly 180,000 clones, approximately 82% of them seen just once. Sequencing input: PBMCs or T cells enriched from blood (not recorded which). The chain is built from TRBV7-9 and TRBJ2-1; 9 nucleotides match TRBD2. The origin of this receptor is a man between 60 and 70 years old who had recovered from COVID-19. CDR3 in DNA: TGTGCCAGCACCCATGTAGCGGGGGTCCACAATGAGCAGTTCTTC. This codes for CASTHVAGVHNEQFF. The full variable domain, with the rest looked up from reference TRBV7-9 and TRBJ2-1, is DTGVSQNPRHKITKRGQNVTFRCDPISEHNRLYWYRQTLGQGPEFLTYFQNEAQLEKSRLLSDRFSAERPKGSFSTLEIQRTEQGDSAMYLCASTHVAGVHNEQFFGPGTRLTVL.